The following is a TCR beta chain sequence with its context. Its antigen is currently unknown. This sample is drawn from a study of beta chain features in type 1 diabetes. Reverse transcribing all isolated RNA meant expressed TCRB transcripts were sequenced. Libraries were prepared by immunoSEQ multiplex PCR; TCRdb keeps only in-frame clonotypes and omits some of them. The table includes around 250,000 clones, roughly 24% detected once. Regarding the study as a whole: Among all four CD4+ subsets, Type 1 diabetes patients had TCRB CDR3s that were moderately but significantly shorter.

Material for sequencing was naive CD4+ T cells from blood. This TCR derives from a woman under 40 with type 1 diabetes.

For the CDR3, the DNA is TGTGCCTGGAAGGTGGGTGGGAGTATGACAGATACGCAGTATTTT. It codes for CAWKVGGSMTDTQYF. The chain combines TRBV30 with TRBJ2-3, with D perhaps TRBD2 (5 bases). Trimming stripped 4 bases from V and 3 bases from J, with 17 bases between. The CDR3 has 15 amino acids. The germline V gene encodes CDR1 GTSNPN and CDR2 SVGIG (reference sequence). Using reference TRBV30 and TRBJ2-3 for the parts outside the CDR3, the full variable domain is SQTIHQWPATLVQPVGSPLSLECTVEGTSNPNLYWYRQAAGRGLQLLFYSVGIGQISSEVPQNLSASRPQDRQFILSSKKLLLSDSGFYLCAWKVGGSMTDTQYFGPGTRLTVL.